The present TCR beta chain was sequenced within a study of monozygotic twins with inflammatory bowel disease. Overall study findings and caveats: Patients with IBD had less TCRbeta diversity (inverse Simpson) than their healthy co-twins.

Germline V lookup: CDR1 SGHRS, CDR2 YFSETQ. The CDR3 sequence is 16 residues long. The template switching step added UMIs that contained a 6-nucleotide sample barcode. TCRdb reprocessed the 5' RACE reads and stores each CDR3 protein as one record, lacking DNA. The listing records over 200,000 distinct CDR3 sequences. As regards this clonotype: Its antigen is unidentified.

The chain is built from TRBV5-1 and TRBJ2-3. This sequence originates from a human donor with ulcerative colitis or Crohn's disease, or a healthy co-twin of an affected twin (not recorded which). Sample: blood. CDR3 residues: CASSLDPQKITDTQYF.